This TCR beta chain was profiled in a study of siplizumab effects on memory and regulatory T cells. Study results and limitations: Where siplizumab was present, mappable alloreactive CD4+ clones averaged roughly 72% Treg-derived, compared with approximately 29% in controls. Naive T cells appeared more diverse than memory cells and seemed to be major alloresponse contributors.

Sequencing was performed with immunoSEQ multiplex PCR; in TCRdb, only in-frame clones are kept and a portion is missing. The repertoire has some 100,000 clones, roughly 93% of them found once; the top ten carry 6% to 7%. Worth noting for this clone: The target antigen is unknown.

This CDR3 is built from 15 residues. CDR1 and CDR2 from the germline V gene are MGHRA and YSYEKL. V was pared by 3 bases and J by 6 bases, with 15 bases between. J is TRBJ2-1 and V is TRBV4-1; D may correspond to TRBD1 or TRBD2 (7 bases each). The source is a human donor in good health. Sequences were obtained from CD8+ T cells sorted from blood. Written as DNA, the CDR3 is TGCGCCAGCAGCCAGGGCAGGGGGGGAGGCAATGAGCAGTTCTTC. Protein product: CASSQGRGGGNEQFF.